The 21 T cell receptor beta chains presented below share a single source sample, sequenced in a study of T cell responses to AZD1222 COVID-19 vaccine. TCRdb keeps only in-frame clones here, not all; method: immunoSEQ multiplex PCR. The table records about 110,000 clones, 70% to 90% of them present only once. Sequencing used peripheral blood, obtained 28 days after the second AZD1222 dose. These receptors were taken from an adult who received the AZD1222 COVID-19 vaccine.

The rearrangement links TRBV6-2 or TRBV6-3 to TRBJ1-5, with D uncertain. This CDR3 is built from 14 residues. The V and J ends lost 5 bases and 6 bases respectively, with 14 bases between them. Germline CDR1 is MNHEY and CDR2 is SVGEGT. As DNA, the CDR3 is TGTGCCAGCAGTCCCCCGGGGTACACTCAGCCCCAGCATTTT. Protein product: CASSPPGYTQPQHF.

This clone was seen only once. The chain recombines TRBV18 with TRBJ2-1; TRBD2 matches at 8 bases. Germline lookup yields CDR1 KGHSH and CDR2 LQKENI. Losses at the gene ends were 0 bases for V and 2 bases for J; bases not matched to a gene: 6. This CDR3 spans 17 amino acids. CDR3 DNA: TGTGCCAGCTCACCACCGACCTGGACTAGCACCTACAATGAGCAGTTCTTC. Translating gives CASSPPTWTSTYNEQFF.

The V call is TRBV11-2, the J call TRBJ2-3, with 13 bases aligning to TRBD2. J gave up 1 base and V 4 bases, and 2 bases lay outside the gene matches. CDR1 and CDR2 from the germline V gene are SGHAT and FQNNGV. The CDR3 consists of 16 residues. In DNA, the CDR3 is TGTGCCAGCAGCTCACTAGCGGGAGGGGGCACAGATACGCAGTATTTT. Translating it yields CASSSLAGGGTDTQYF.

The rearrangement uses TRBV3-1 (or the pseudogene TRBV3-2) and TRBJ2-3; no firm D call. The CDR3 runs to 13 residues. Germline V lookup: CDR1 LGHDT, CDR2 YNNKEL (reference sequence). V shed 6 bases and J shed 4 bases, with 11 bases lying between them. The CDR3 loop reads CASSAYSADTQYF. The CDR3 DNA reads TGTGCCAGCAGTGCCTATTCGGCAGATACGCAGTATTTT.

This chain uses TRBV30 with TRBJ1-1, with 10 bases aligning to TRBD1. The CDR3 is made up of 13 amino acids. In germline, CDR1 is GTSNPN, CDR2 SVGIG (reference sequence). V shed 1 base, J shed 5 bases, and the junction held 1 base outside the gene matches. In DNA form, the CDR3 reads TGTGCCTGGAGTGGGACAGGGGGGACTGAAGCTTTCTTT. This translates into CAWSGTGGTEAFF.

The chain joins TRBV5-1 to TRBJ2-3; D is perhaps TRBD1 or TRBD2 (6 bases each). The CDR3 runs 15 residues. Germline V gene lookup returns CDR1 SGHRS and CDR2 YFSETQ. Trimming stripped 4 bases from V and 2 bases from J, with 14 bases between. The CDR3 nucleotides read TGCGCCAGCAGCCCCCCGGGGGCAGACACAGATACGCAGTATTTT. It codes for CASSPPGADTDTQYF.

Here the CDR3 DNA reads TGTGCCGGCTCGACTAGCGGGAGTGATGAGCAGTTCTTC. It translates to CAGSTSGSDEQFF. The chain uses TRBV12-3 or TRBV12-4 and TRBJ2-1; 12 bases agree with TRBD2. The length of the CDR3 is 13 residues. The V segment lost 11 bases and the J segment 8 bases; nucleotides outside the gene matches: 7.

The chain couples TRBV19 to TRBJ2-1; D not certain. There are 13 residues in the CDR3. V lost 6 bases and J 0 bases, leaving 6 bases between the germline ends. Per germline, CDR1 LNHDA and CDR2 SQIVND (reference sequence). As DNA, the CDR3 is TGTGCCAGTAGGTTAGACTCCTACAATGAGCAGTTCTTC. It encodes CASRLDSYNEQFF.

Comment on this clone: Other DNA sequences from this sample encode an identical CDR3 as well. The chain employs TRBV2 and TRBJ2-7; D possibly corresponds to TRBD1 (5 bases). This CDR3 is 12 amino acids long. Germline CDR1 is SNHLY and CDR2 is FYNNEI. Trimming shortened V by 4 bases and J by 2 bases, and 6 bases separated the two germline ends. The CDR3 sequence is CASSGGPYEQYF. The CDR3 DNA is TGTGCCAGCAGTGGGGGCCCCTACGAGCAGTACTTC.

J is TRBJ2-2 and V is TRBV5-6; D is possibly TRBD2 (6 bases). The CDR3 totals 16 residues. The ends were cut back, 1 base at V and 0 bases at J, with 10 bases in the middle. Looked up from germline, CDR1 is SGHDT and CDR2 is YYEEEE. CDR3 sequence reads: CASSLLSGPNTGELFF. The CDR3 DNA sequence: TGTGCCAGCAGCTTGTTAAGCGGGCCGAACACCGGGGAGCTGTTTTTT.

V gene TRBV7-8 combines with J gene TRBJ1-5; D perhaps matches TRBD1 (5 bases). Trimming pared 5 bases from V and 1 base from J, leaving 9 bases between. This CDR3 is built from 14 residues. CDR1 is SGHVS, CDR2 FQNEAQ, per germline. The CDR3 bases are TGTGCCAGCAGCATCCGGGACAGCAATCAGCCCCAGCATTTT. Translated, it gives CASSIRDSNQPQHF.

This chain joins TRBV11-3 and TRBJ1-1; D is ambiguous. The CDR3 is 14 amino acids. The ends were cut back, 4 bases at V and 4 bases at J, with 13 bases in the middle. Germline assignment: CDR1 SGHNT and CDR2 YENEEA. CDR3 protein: CASSSGSIGTEAFF. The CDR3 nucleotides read TGTGCCAGCAGCTCCGGTTCGATCGGCACTGAAGCTTTCTTT.

For the CDR3, the DNA is TGTGCCAGCAGCCCCGGGGCCAGTCTAAGCACAGATACGCAGTATTTT. Translating it yields CASSPGASLSTDTQYF. The chain uses TRBV7-8 and TRBJ2-3; perhaps D is TRBD1 or TRBD2 (5 bases each). The germline V gene has CDR1 SGHVS and CDR2 FQNEAQ. The CDR3 is 16 amino acids. Trimming pared 5 bases from V and 0 bases from J, leaving 15 bases between.

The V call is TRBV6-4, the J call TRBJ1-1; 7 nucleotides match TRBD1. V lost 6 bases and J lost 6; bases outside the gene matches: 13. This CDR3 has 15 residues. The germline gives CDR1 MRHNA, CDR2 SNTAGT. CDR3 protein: CASSTGERGAAEAFF. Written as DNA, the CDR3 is TGTGCCAGCAGCACAGGGGAGAGAGGAGCAGCTGAAGCTTTCTTT.

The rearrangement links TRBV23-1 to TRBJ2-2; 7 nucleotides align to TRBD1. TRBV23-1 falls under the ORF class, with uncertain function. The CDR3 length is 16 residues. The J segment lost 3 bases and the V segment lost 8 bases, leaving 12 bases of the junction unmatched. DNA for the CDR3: TGCGCCAGCGGACGCCAGGGGACAGTAGACACCGGGGAGCTGTTTTTT. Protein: CASGRQGTVDTGELFF.

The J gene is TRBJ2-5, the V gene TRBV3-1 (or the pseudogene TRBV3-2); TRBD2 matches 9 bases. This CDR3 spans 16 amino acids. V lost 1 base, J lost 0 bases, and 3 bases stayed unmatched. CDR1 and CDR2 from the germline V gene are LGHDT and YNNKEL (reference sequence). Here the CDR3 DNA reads TGTGCCAGCAGCCAAGGACTAGCGGTGAACCAAGAGACCCAGTACTTC. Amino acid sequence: CASSQGLAVNQETQYF.

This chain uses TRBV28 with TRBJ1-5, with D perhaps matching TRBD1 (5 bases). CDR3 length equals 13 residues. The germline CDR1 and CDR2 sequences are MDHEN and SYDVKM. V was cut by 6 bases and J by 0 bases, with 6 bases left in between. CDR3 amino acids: CASRTDSNQPQHF. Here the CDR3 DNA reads TGTGCCAGCAGGACAGATAGCAATCAGCCCCAGCATTTT.

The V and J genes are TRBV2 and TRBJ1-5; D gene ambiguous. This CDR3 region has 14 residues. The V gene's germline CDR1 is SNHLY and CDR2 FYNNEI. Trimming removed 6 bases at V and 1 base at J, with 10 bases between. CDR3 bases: TGTGCCAGCAGCCCCTTAATCAGCAATCAGCCCCAGCATTTT. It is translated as CASSPLISNQPQHF.

This chain's CDR3 is CASSYPSDRGLQPQHF. The CDR3 nucleotides read TGTGCCAGCAGTTACCCCTCGGACAGGGGGCTTCAGCCCCAGCATTTT. The chain has TRBV6-5 and TRBJ1-5, with 11 bases that match TRBD1. Germline trimming cut 2 bases from V and 6 bases from J; bases unmatched to any gene: 6. Germline-derived CDR1 and CDR2 are MNHEY and SVGAGI. The CDR3 runs 16 residues.

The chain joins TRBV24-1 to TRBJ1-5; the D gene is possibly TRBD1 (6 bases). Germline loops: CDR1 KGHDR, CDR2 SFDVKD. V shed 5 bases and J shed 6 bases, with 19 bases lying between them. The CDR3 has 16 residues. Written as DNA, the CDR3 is TGTGCCACCAGTGGCCCCGCCCAGGGGAGGTTTCAGCCCCAGCATTTT. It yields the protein CATSGPAQGRFQPQHF.

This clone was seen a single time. The CDR3 DNA reads as TGTGCCAGCTCACCACCTCTCGAACAGGGACGCGTCCACGAGCAGTACTTC. Protein sequence: CASSPPLEQGRVHEQYF. The V gene is TRBV18, the J gene TRBJ2-7; D might be TRBD1 (6 bases). CDR1 is KGHSH, CDR2 LQKENI, per germline. The V and J ends lost 0 bases and 5 bases respectively, with 20 bases between them. The CDR3 loop spans 17 amino acids.